Listed below are T cell receptor beta chains from one sample, sequenced in a study of T cell responses to AZD1222 COVID-19 vaccine. Libraries were prepared by immunoSEQ multiplex PCR; TCRdb keeps only in-frame clonotypes and omits some of them. The profile shows approximately 120,000 clones, more than 70% of them singletons. The sample was peripheral blood, taken 28 days after the second AZD1222 dose. Receptor source: an adult who received the AZD1222 COVID-19 vaccine. CDR3s include the opening cysteine and the closing phenylalanine or tryptophan. Fields, in order: J gene, clone size, V gene, D gene, CDR3 DNA, CDR3 protein. A D gene is named only where the DNA matches it firmly. Only some rows state a clone size, as once, few, many or a class for expanded clones.

TRBJ1-2 | - | TRBV3-1/TRBV3-2 | - | TGTGCCAGCAGCCAAGATGACGGTAACTATGGCTACACCTTC | CASSQDDGNYGYTF
TRBJ1-4 | - | TRBV18 | TRBD1 | TGTGCCAGCTCACGCCGGGACAGGGGTGAAAAACTGTTTTTT | CASSRRDRGEKLFF
TRBJ2-7 | - | TRBV4-3 | TRBD1 | TGCGCCAGCACACCGGGACAGGGGTCATACGAGCAGTACTTC | CASTPGQGSYEQYF
TRBJ2-4 | - | TRBV10-3 | TRBD2 | TGTGCCATCAGTCCCGGACTAGCGGGAGGTGGTCTAACGGCCAAAAACATTCAGTACTTC | CAISPGLAGGGLTAKNIQYF
TRBJ1-3 | - | TRBV7-2 | - | TGTGCCAGCAGCTTCAGGGTGAAGAGTCCTGGAAACACCATATATTTT | CASSFRVKSPGNTIYF
TRBJ2-3 | - | TRBV6-2/TRBV6-3 | TRBD2 | TGTGCCAGCAGCCCCGTCCGGACTAGCGGGAACACAGATACGCAGTATTTT | CASSPVRTSGNTDTQYF
TRBJ2-5 | - | TRBV6-5 | TRBD1 | TGTGCCAGCAGGGGACAGGCGACGGGGGAGGAGACCCAGTACTTC | CASRGQATGEETQYF
TRBJ2-3 | - | TRBV7-3 | - | TGTGCCAGCAGCCAAGGGGACCGCACAGATACGCAGTATTTT | CASSQGDRTDTQYF
TRBJ1-4 | - | TRBV12-3/TRBV12-4 | - | TGTGCCAGCAGTGTTTCTAATGAAAAACTGTTTTTT | CASSVSNEKLFF
TRBJ1-1 | - | TRBV12-3/TRBV12-4 | - | TGTGCCAGCAGCCTGAAGGTTCGGACTGAAGCTTTCTTT | CASSLKVRTEAFF
TRBJ2-7 | - | TRBV27 | - | TGTGCCAGCAGCCCTCTTTATGACAGGCCCCGCTCCTACGAGCAGTACTTC | CASSPLYDRPRSYEQYF
TRBJ2-3 | - | TRBV7-6 | - | TGTGCCAGCAGCTTAGAGCCTCAAGCGGCCCGACCTAACACAGATACGCAGTATTTT | CASSLEPQAARPNTDTQYF
TRBJ1-2 | - | TRBV7-8 | TRBD1 | TGTGCCAGCAGCTCTATAAGGACAGGGAGCTATGGCTACACCTTC | CASSSIRTGSYGYTF
TRBJ2-7 | - | TRBV9 | TRBD2 | TGTGCCAGCAGCGTAACGGGACTAGCGGGGATAGACTACGAGCAGTACTTC | CASSVTGLAGIDYEQYF
TRBJ1-1 | - | TRBV9 | - | TGTGCCAGCAGCGTATTCCCGGTGGGCACTGAAGCTTTCTTT | CASSVFPVGTEAFF
TRBJ1-6 | - | TRBV4-1 | - | TGCGCCAGCAGCCAAGATGCATTAGGGGGTATGAGCTCCTATAATTCACCCCTCCACTTT | CASSQDALGGMSSYNSPLHF
TRBJ1-3 | - | TRBV2 | - | TGTGCCAGCATGCTCAGGCTAGGAGGGTTTGCTGGAAACACCATATATTTT | CASMLRLGGFAGNTIYF
TRBJ1-1 | - | TRBV4-1 | - | TGCGCCAGCAGCCAAGGAAGGTTTGAAGCTTTCTTT | CASSQGRFEAFF
TRBJ2-1 | - | TRBV27 | - | TGTGCCACTCGGACTGCACCCTACAATGAGCAGTTCTTC | CATRTAPYNEQFF
TRBJ1-1 | - | TRBV28 | - | TGTGCCAGCAGCCCCACGGGATGGGACACTGAAGCTTTCTTT | CASSPTGWDTEAFF
TRBJ1-2 | - | TRBV5-1 | - | TGCGCCAGCAGCTTGGGGGGGTCTAACTATGGCTACACCTTC | CASSLGGSNYGYTF
TRBJ2-1 | - | TRBV6-2/TRBV6-3 | - | TGTGCCAGCAGTTACGAGGGGGATGAGCAGTTCTTC | CASSYEGDEQFF
TRBJ1-6 | - | TRBV25-1 | - | TGTGCCAGCAGTATACAGAGTAATTCACCCCTCCACTTT | CASSIQSNSPLHF
TRBJ2-1 | - | TRBV28 | - | TGTGCCAGCAGTTTATCGGGGCAACTGGCAAATGAGCAGTTCTTC | CASSLSGQLANEQFF
TRBJ2-2 | once | TRBV6-5 | TRBD1 | TGTGCCAGCAGCCCGGCAGGGGGCTACGGGGAGCTGTTTTTT | CASSPAGGYGELFF
TRBJ2-1 | - | TRBV19 | - | TGTGCCAGTAGTATTACCCTGGGGATGGTGCCAGATGAGCAGTTCTTC | CASSITLGMVPDEQFF
TRBJ1-4 | - | TRBV19 | - | TGTGCCAGCCAAGGGCTAGACGTCGAAAAACTGTTTTTT | CASQGLDVEKLFF
TRBJ1-1 | - | TRBV12-3/TRBV12-4 | TRBD1 | TGTGCCAGCAGTTCCAGGGGGAGAACTGAAGCTTTCTTT | CASSSRGRTEAFF
TRBJ1-2 | - | TRBV14 | - | TGTGCCAGCAGCCTCGGACGGAATGGCTACACCTTC | CASSLGRNGYTF
TRBJ2-7 | - | TRBV18 | - | TGTGCCAGCTCACCCCCAGCAGGGAGCCACGAGCAGTACTTC | CASSPPAGSHEQYF
TRBJ2-5 | - | TRBV30 | - | TGTGCCTGGAGCAGGGCGATGGTGGAGACCCAGTACTTC | CAWSRAMVETQYF
TRBJ1-5 | - | TRBV15 | - | TGTGCCACCAGCAGAGATCTGGGTGAGAGTCAGCCCCAGCATTTT | CATSRDLGESQPQHF
TRBJ2-1 | - | TRBV27 | - | TGTGCCAGCCCTTCAGAGTTCTTC | CASPSEFF
TRBJ2-2 | - | TRBV3-1/TRBV3-2 | TRBD2 | TGTGCCAGCAGCCATGGCTGTAGCGGGGGGGTTTGCACCGGGGAGCTGTTTTTT | CASSHGCSGGVCTGELFF
TRBJ1-2 | - | TRBV19 | - | TGTGCCAGTAGTTGGACCTACTATGGCTACACCTTC | CASSWTYYGYTF
TRBJ1-2 | once | TRBV7-9 | TRBD1 | TGTGCCAGCAGCGACCGGGACAGGGGAGTCGGTGGCTACACCTTC | CASSDRDRGVGGYTF
TRBJ2-7 | - | TRBV19 | - | TGTGCCAGTAGTGCCGGGGACTCCCTTACGGAGCAGTACTTC | CASSAGDSLTEQYF
TRBJ1-3 | - | TRBV6-5 | - | TGTGCCAGCCTTTTAAACTCTGGAAACACCATATATTTT | CASLLNSGNTIYF
TRBJ1-4 | - | TRBV4-2 | - | TGTGCCAGCAGCCAAGGCAGTACAACTAATGAAAAACTGTTTTTT | CASSQGSTTNEKLFF
TRBJ2-3 | - | TRBV13 | TRBD2 | TGTGCCAGCAGCTCGTCGACTAGCGGGGGGGCGTTCGGGACAGATACGCAGTATTTT | CASSSSTSGGAFGTDTQYF
TRBJ1-2 | - | TRBV5-4 | - | TGTGCCAGCAGTTCGAGGCGGGGGCCGGAGGGCTACACCTTC | CASSSRRGPEGYTF
TRBJ2-2 | medium-sized | TRBV7-3 | - | TGTGCCACCCGGTGGGGGGCGGACACCGGGGAGCTGTTTTTT | CATRWGADTGELFF
TRBJ1-2 | - | TRBV6-1 | - | TGTGCCAGCAGGGAAGGGGTGGCGGAGCTCTATGGCTACACCTTC | CASREGVAELYGYTF
TRBJ2-7 | - | TRBV6-1 | TRBD1 | TGTGCCAGCAGTGAAGCTGTGACAGGGGTAGACGAGCAGTACTTC | CASSEAVTGVDEQYF
TRBJ1-2 | - | TRBV14 | - | TGTGCCAGCAGCCAAGTAACAGGACCGACGGGCTACACCTTC | CASSQVTGPTGYTF
TRBJ2-3 | - | TRBV9 | TRBD2 | TGTGCCAGCAGCTCTAGCGGGAGGGCCGGTATAGATACGCAGTATTTT | CASSSSGRAGIDTQYF
TRBJ2-2 | - | TRBV4-2 | - | TGTGCCAGCAGCCAAGAATTGGACAGTAAGCGGGAGCTGTTTTTT | CASSQELDSKRELFF
TRBJ2-1 | - | TRBV4-2 | TRBD2 | TGTGCCAGCAGCCCCACCACGGGGGGTGGAAACAATGAGCAGTTCTTC | CASSPTTGGGNNEQFF
TRBJ2-3 | - | TRBV4-3 | - | TGCGCCAGCAGCCAAGCCCCGAGGGGGGCCCTAGCCGACCCCACAGATACGCAGTATTTT | CASSQAPRGALADPTDTQYF
TRBJ1-1 | - | TRBV4-3 | - | TGCGCCAGCAGCCTCGGGGGGGCAAATGGCCTGAACACTGAAGCTTTCTTT | CASSLGGANGLNTEAFF
TRBJ1-5 | - | TRBV19 | - | TGTGCCAGCTCTATGGCGGGGAGTAGCAATCAGCCCCAGCATTTT | CASSMAGSSNQPQHF
TRBJ1-6 | - | TRBV19 | - | TGTGCCAGTAGTCGGGAAACGCAAAATTCACCCCTCCACTTT | CASSRETQNSPLHF
TRBJ2-7 | - | TRBV12-3/TRBV12-4 | - | TGTGCCAGCAGTTTAACCGGGGCCCACGAGCAGTACTTC | CASSLTGAHEQYF